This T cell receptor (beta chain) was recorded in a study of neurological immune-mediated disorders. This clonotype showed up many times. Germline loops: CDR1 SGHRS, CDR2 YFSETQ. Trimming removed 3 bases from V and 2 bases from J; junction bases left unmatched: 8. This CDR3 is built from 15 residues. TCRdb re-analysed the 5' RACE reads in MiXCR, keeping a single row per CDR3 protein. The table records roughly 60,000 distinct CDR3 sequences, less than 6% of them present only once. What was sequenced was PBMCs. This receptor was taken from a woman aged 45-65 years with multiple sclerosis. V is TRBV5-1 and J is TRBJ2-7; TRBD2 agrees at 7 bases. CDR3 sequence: CASSSSTSRPYEQYF. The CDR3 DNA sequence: TGCGCCAGCAGCTCCTCGACTAGCCGACCCTACGAGCAGTACTTC.